These 21 T cell receptor beta chains came from one sample sequenced in a study of human T cells and chemical hapten exposure. TCRdb reprocessed the RACE reads via MiXCR and lists one record per CDR3 protein. The data show 200,000 to 300,000 distinct CDR3 sequences, approximately 8.6% seen once. Sample time point: pre-sensitization, week 0. Treatment indicated: therapeutic diphenylcyclopropenone sensitization with weekly scalp DPC. The sample was whole blood, taken in connection with sensitization to the hapten diphenylcyclopropenone (DPC). The receptor set was obtained from a woman in her thirties or forties with alopecia areata. Some clones in this sample may be carry-over from other donors' samples.

The V and J genes are TRBV5-1 and TRBJ1-6; D possibly corresponds to TRBD1 (5 bases). CDR1 and CDR2 (germline): SGHRS, YFSETQ. The CDR3 loop spans 14 amino acids. V lost 4 bases, J lost 7 bases, and 12 bases lay in between. CDR3 loop: CASSADPGNSPLHF. In nucleotides, the CDR3 is TGCGCCAGCAGCGCGGACCCAGGGAATTCACCCCTCCACTTT.

This clonotype was counted at least ten times. The chain joins TRBV7-8 to TRBJ1-3; D is uncertain. The CDR3 is made up of 16 amino acids. The germline CDR1 and CDR2 sequences are SGHVS and FQNEAQ. The V and J ends lost 0 bases and 0 bases respectively, with 9 bases between them. The CDR3 here is CASSLARYSSGNTIYF. The CDR3 DNA reads TGTGCCAGCAGCTTAGCGCGATACAGCTCTGGAAACACCATATATTTT.

This clonotype was detected ten times or more. V and J are TRBV18 and TRBJ1-5, with 8 nucleotides matching TRBD1. The CDR3 is 15 residues long. The germline V gene has CDR1 KGHSH and CDR2 LQKENI. Trimming removed 4 bases from V and 4 bases from J; junction bases left unmatched: 6. The CDR3 DNA reads as TGTGCCAGCTCACGAACTACAGGGGGGAATCAGCCCCAGCATTTT. Translating gives CASSRTTGGNQPQHF.

This clonotype was counted a few times. The chain has TRBV6-6 and TRBJ2-1; D not resolved. V shed 0 bases and J shed 4 bases, with 7 bases lying between them. Germline-derived CDR1 and CDR2 are MNHNY and SVGAGI (reference sequence). The CDR3 runs 14 residues. CDR3 sequence reads: CASSYSKVYNEQFF. The DNA of the CDR3 is TGTGCCAGCAGTTACTCGAAGGTTTACAATGAGCAGTTCTTC.

This clonotype was seen a handful of times. The gene calls are TRBV3-1 and TRBJ2-2; TRBD1 aligns across 8 bases. This CDR3 is built from 16 residues. The J segment lost 6 bases and the V segment lost 0 bases, leaving 6 bases of the junction unmatched. Germline loops: CDR1 LGHDT, CDR2 YNNKEL (reference sequence). CDR3 sequence reads: CASSQEPMDRAGELFF. The CDR3, as DNA: TGTGCCAGCAGCCAAGAGCCGATGGACAGGGCCGGGGAGCTGTTTTTT. The complete variable domain, with remaining parts taken from reference TRBV3-1 and TRBJ2-2, reads DTAVSQTPKYLVTQMGNDKSIKCEQNLGHDTMYWYKQDSKKFLKIMFSYNNKELIINETVPNRFSPKSPDKAHLNLHINSLELGDSAVYFCASSQEPMDRAGELFFGEGSRLTVL.

This clonotype was detected a few times. The chain uses TRBV7-2 and TRBJ2-7; D might be TRBD2 (6 bases). Looked up from germline, CDR1 is SGHTA and CDR2 is FQGNSA. V lost 1 base and J 4 bases, leaving 11 bases between the germline ends. This CDR3 contains 14 residues. The CDR3 protein is CASSLVLAEYEQYF. CDR3 DNA: TGTGCCAGCAGCTTAGTGTTAGCGGAATACGAGCAGTACTTC.

The chain is built from TRBV7-9 and TRBJ1-2; D gene unclear. Germline V lookup: CDR1 SEHNR, CDR2 FQNEAQ (reference sequence). Between the trimmed V and J ends, which lost 1 base and 5 bases, there was a span of 8 bases. The CDR3 contains 13 residues. In DNA, the CDR3 is TGTGCCAGCAGCTTAGAGGCTACTTATGGCTACACCTTC. This gives the protein CASSLEATYGYTF.

The rearrangement joins TRBV7-2 to TRBJ2-1; TRBD2 aligns across 7 bases. The V gene end was trimmed by 5 bases and the J gene end by 4 bases; junction bases not matched to a gene: 14. This CDR3 has 17 amino acids. Looked up from germline, CDR1 is SGHTA and CDR2 is FQGNSA. Here the CDR3 reads CASSLHAAGVQYNEQFF. In nucleotides, the CDR3 is TGTGCCAGCAGCCTCCATGCGGCGGGAGTACAATACAATGAGCAGTTCTTC.

This clonotype was seen at least ten times. J is TRBJ1-6 and V is TRBV28; D is ambiguous. This CDR3 is built from 12 residues. CDR1 MDHEN and CDR2 SYDVKM come from the germline V gene. V was clipped by 8 bases and J by 6 bases, with 8 bases between them. DNA of the CDR3: TGTGCCAGCGGAGACCTTAATTCACCCCTCCACTTT. It yields the protein CASGDLNSPLHF.

This clonotype was recorded many times. The chain recombines TRBV6-1 with TRBJ1-1, with TRBD1 matching 9 bases. The germline V gene encodes CDR1 MNHNS and CDR2 SASEGT. CDR3 length: 15 residues. V lost 5 bases, J lost 5 bases, and 9 bases stayed unmatched. DNA of the CDR3: TGTGCCAGCAGTCCACAGGGGGCGCTGGGAACTGAAGCTTTCTTT. Protein sequence: CASSPQGALGTEAFF.

This clonotype was counted many times. The V and J genes are TRBV6-2 or TRBV6-3 and TRBJ2-7, with TRBD2 identical over 10 bases. The ends lost 4 bases at V and 3 bases at J; junction bases unmatched: 6. The CDR3 runs 15 residues. The V gene's germline CDR1 is MNHEY and CDR2 SVGEGT. The CDR3 spells CASSSPASGSYEQYF. CDR3 coding DNA: TGTGCCAGCAGTTCTCCGGCTAGCGGGAGCTACGAGCAGTACTTC.

This clonotype appeared a few times. The rearrangement links TRBV29-1 to TRBJ1-1, with D possibly being TRBD1 (5 bases). Germline CDR1 reads SQVTM; CDR2 reads ANQGSEA. The CDR3 covers 14 residues. V was pared by 6 bases and J by 0 bases, with 14 bases between. For the CDR3, the DNA is TGCAGCGTAAGCCGGGGGTGGGTGAACACTGAAGCTTTCTTT. Its protein is CSVSRGWVNTEAFF.

This clonotype came up a few times. The genes are TRBV7-8 and TRBJ1-6; D remains unclear. The V end was cut by 5 bases, the J end by 0 bases, with 23 bases between. The length of the CDR3 is 20 residues. The germline V gene encodes CDR1 SGHVS and CDR2 FQNEAQ. DNA for the CDR3: TGTGCCAGCAGCCACAAAACTCAAGGGTCAACGGGCTCCTATAATTCACCCCTCCACTTT. This gives the protein CASSHKTQGSTGSYNSPLHF.

Details on this clonotype: The junction and the germline gene differ at one end; a read error may be behind it. The chain links TRBV3-1 to TRBJ2-3; 7 bases are shared with TRBD2. Germline V gene data show CDR1 as LGHDT and CDR2 as YNNKEL (reference sequence). The CDR3 has 18 residues. The CDR3 reads CASSPHPGTTLATDMQYF. The DNA for the CDR3 is TGTGCCAGCAGCCCTCATCCCGGGACTACCCTTGCCACAGATATGCAGTATTTT.

This clonotype was seen a handful of times. The V call is TRBV3-1, the J call TRBJ1-6, with unresolved D. The CDR3 has 14 residues. Germline V gene lookup returns CDR1 LGHDT and CDR2 YNNKEL (reference sequence). The V gene lost 0 bases and the J gene lost 8 bases, with 8 bases spanning the gap. The CDR3 region has the DNA TGTGCCAGCAGCCAAGAGGGGATATATTCACCCCTCCACTTT. Protein: CASSQEGIYSPLHF.

This clonotype was seen a few times. The V gene is TRBV29-1, the J gene TRBJ2-5; D gene ambiguous. The length of the CDR3 is 12 residues. Per the germline V gene, CDR1 is SQVTM and CDR2 is ANQGSEA. V lost 4 bases to trimming and J lost 2 bases, with 8 bases between them. In nucleotides, the CDR3 is TGCAGCGTTGCCGAACCGCAAGAGACCCAGTACTTC. This codes for CSVAEPQETQYF.

This clonotype was counted a few times. CDR3 region: CASSQHGGREDHEQYF. CDR3 DNA: TGTGCCAGCAGCCAGCACGGTGGCAGGGAGGATCACGAGCAGTACTTC. The V gene is TRBV3-2, the J gene TRBJ2-7; the table's D gene call, TRBD2, was not cross checked with the DNA. TRBV3-2 is marked as a pseudogene. The CDR3 loop spans 16 amino acids.

The V call is TRBV20-1, the J call TRBJ1-1; 11 nucleotides align to TRBD1. In germline, CDR1 is DFQATT, CDR2 SNEGSKA (reference sequence). CDR3 length equals 14 residues. Losses at the gene ends were 1 base for V and 5 bases for J; bases not matched to a gene: 3. This CDR3 is CSARAGQGATEAFF. The CDR3 DNA reads TGCAGTGCTAGAGCCGGACAGGGGGCAACTGAAGCTTTCTTT.

The chain combines TRBV11-2 with TRBJ2-3; TRBD2 matches 9 bases. The V gene's germline CDR1 is SGHAT and CDR2 FQNNGV. The CDR3 loop spans 15 amino acids. J lost 4 bases, V lost 2 bases, and 4 bases had no gene match. The CDR3: CASSLSLAGPDTQYF. The CDR3 DNA sequence: TGTGCCAGCAGCTTATCACTAGCGGGCCCAGATACGCAGTATTTT. Full variable domain (missing parts from reference TRBV11-2 and TRBJ2-3): EAGVAQSPRYKIIEKRQSVAFWCNPISGHATLYWYQQILGQGPKLLIQFQNNGVVDDSQLPKDRFSAERLKGVDSTLKIQPAKLEDSAVYLCASSLSLAGPDTQYFGPGTRLTVL.

This sequence joins TRBV2 and TRBJ2-1; 7 nucleotides line up with TRBD2. V dropped 1 base and J dropped 5; count of bases not matched to a gene: 5. The CDR3 length is 15 residues. CDR1 and CDR2 from the germline V gene are SNHLY and FYNNEI. The CDR3 DNA reads TGTGCCAGCAGTGAAGGTAGCGGGCCAGACAATGAGCAGTTCTTC. This codes for CASSEGSGPDNEQFF.

There are a few counts of this clonotype. The chain has TRBV10-3 and TRBJ2-6; 7 bases map to TRBD1. This CDR3 comprises 17 residues. CDR1 is ENHRY and CDR2 is SYGVKD in the germline V gene. Germline trimming cut 6 bases from V and 2 bases from J; bases unmatched to any gene: 10. Here the CDR3 DNA reads TGTGCCATCAGCAGACAGGGATACCTCCCTGGGGCCAACGTCCTGACTTTC. Protein product: CAISRQGYLPGANVLTF.